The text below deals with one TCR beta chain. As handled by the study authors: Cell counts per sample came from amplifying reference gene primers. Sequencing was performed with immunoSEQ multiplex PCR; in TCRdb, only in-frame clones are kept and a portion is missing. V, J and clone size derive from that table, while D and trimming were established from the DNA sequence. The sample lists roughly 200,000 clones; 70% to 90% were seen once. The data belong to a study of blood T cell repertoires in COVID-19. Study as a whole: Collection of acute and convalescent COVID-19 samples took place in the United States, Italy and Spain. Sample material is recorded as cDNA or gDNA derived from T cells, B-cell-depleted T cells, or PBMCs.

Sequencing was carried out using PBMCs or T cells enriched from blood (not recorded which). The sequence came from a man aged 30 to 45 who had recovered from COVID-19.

CDR3 nucleotide sequence: TGTGCCAGCAGCTTAGGAACAGGGAAGGGGATGGGCACCGGGGAGCTGTTTTTT. Translating it yields CASSLGTGKGMGTGELFF. The chain combines TRBV13 with TRBJ2-2; D possibly corresponds to TRBD1 (6 bases). Germline lookup yields CDR1 PRHDT and CDR2 FYEKMQ (reference sequence). The CDR3 covers 18 residues. Between the trimmed V and J ends, which lost 0 bases and 4 bases, there was a span of 18 bases.